The T cell receptor (beta chain) described here comes from a study of identical twins. Per the germline V gene, CDR1 is SGHDT and CDR2 is YYEEEE. Trimming cost V 0 bases and J 7 bases, with 10 bases left between them. This CDR3 region has 13 residues. TCRdb passed the 5' RACE reads through MiXCR, listing each CDR3 protein once. The sample has over 600,000 distinct CDR3 sequences; approximately 22% are singletons. These data were also reused for a study on T cells expressing NK-cell markers.

The sample was PBMCs. The chain uses TRBV5-6 and TRBJ1-2, with D unclear. This TCR was sampled from a woman aged 18 to 35 in good health. DNA for the CDR3: TGTGCCAGCAGCTTGGTAGCTCGGACTGGCTACACCTTC. It encodes CASSLVARTGYTF. Full variable domain (remainder filled in from reference TRBV5-6 and TRBJ1-2): DAGVTQSPTHLIKTRGQQVTLRCSPKSGHDTVSWYQQALGQGPQFIFQYYEEEERQRGNFPDRFSGHQFPNYSSELNVNALLLGDSALYLCASSLVARTGYTFGSGTRLTVV.